Below, 3 T cell receptor beta chains from the same sample are listed, as sequenced in a study of CD8+CD57+ T cells in acquired aplastic anemia. The authors sequenced patients whose flow cytometry had shown CD8+CD57+ cell expansion. Investigators profiled TCR beta VDJ and CDR3 from genomic DNA template. TCRdb processed the reads anew with MiXCR; each CDR3 protein has one entry. The table records 150,000 to 200,000 distinct CDR3 sequences, less than 60% of them present only once. Sequences were obtained from sorted CD4+, CD8+, or CD8+CD57+ T cells (not recorded which) from PBMCs. The receptors were sampled from a human donor with aplastic anemia.

This chain links TRBV7-8 with TRBJ1-3, with TRBD1 matching 7 bases. CDR1 SGHVS and CDR2 FQNEAQ come from the germline V gene. V shed 4 bases, J shed 8 bases, and the junction held 14 bases outside the gene matches. This CDR3 comprises 16 residues. CDR3 bases: TGTGCCAGCAGCTCTCGACAGGGCCGCCTCACAGACACCATATATTTT. It yields the protein CASSSRQGRLTDTIYF. The complete variable domain, with remaining parts taken from reference TRBV7-8 and TRBJ1-3, reads GAGVSQSPRYKVAKRGQDVALRCDPISGHVSLFWYQQALGQGPEFLTYFQNEAQLDKSGLPSDRFFAERPEGSVSTLKIQRTQQEDSAVYLCASSSRQGRLTDTIYFGEGSWLTVV.

This clonotype was found once. The genes are TRBV19 and TRBJ1-2, with a possible D match to TRBD1 (6 bases). The CDR3 runs to 14 residues. Trimming left V 3 bases short and J 7 bases short, with 15 bases between. CDR1 LNHDA and CDR2 SQIVND come from the germline V gene (reference sequence). The CDR3 nucleotides are TGTGCCAGTAGTATTGGGGGGGCAGTCGGTGGCTACACCTTC. Its protein product is CASSIGGAVGGYTF.

This clonotype was seen ten or more times. V usage is TRBV30 and J usage is TRBJ1-2, with D possibly matching TRBD1 (6 bases). V lost 2 bases and J 7 bases, leaving 11 bases between the germline ends. CDR3 length equals 12 residues. CDR1 is GTSNPN, CDR2 SVGIG, per germline (reference sequence). Here the CDR3 DNA reads TGTGCCTGGAGTCCGGGGGCGTCTGGCTACACCTTC. This gives the protein CAWSPGASGYTF.